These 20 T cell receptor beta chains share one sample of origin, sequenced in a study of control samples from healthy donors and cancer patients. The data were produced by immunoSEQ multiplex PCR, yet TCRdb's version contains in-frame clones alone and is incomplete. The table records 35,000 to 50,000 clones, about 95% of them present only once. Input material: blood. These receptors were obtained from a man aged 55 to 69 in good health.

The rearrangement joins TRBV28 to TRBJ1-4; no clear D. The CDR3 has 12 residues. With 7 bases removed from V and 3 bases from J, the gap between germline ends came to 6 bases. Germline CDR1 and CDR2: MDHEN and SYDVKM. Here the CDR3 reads CASTEANEKLFF. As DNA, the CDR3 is TGTGCCAGCACCGAAGCTAATGAAAAACTGTTTTTT.

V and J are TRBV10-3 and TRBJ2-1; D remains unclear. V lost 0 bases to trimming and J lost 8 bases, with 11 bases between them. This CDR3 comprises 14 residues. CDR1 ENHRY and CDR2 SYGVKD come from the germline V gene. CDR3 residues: CAISESNLVDEQFF. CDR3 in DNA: TGTGCCATCAGTGAGTCGAATCTAGTCGATGAGCAGTTCTTC.

In DNA form, the CDR3 reads TGTGCCAGCAGTTTTAGAGGAAGTGAGCAGTTCTTC. Amino acids: CASSFRGSEQFF. The chain is built from TRBV12-3 or TRBV12-4 and TRBJ2-1; D ambiguous. The V end was cut by 3 bases, the J end by 9 bases, with 9 bases between. The CDR3 covers 12 residues.

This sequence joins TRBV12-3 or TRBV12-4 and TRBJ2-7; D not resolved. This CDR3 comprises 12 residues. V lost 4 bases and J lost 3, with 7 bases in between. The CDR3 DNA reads TGTGCCAGCAGTTCGAACCTCTACGAGCAGTACTTC. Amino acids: CASSSNLYEQYF.

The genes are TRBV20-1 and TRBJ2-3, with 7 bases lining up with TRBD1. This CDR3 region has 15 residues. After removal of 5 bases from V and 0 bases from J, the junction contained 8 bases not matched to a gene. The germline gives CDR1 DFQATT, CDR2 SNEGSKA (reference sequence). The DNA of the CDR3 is TGCAGTGCTGGTGGCGACAGGGAAAGCACAGATACGCAGTATTTT. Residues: CSAGGDRESTDTQYF.

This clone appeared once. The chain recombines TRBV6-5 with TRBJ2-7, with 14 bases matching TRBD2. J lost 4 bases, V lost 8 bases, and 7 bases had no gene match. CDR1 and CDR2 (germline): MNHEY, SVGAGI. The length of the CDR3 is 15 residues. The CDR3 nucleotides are TGTGCCAGCTTAGGTTGGACTAGCGGGAGGTACGAGCAGTACTTC. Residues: CASLGWTSGRYEQYF.

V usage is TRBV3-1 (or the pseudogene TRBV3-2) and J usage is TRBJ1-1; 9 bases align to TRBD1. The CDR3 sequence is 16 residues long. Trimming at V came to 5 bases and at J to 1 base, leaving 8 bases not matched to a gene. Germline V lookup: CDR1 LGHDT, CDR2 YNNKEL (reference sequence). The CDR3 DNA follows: TGTGCCAGCAGCACCTGGGACAGGGATCCGAACACTGAAGCTTTCTTT. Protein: CASSTWDRDPNTEAFF.

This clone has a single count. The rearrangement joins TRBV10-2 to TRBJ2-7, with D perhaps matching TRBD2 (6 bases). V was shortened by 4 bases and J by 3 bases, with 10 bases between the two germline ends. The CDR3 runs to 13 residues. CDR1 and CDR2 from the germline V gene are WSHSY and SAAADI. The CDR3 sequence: CASSGNSGYEQYF. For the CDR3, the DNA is TGCGCCAGCAGTGGTAATAGCGGCTACGAGCAGTACTTC.

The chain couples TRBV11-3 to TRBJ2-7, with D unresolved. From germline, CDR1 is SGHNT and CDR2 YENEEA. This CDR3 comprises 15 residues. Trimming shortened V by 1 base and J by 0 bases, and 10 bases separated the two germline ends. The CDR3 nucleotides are TGTGCCAGCAGCTTAGCGCACACTCCCTCCTACGAGCAGTACTTC. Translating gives CASSLAHTPSYEQYF.

The DNA of the CDR3 is TGTGCCACCGCAAGGGACTACAATGAGCAGTTCTTC. It codes for CATARDYNEQFF. The chain employs TRBV5-6 and TRBJ2-1; D gene uncertain. V dropped 9 bases and J dropped 3 bases, with 10 bases sitting between them. This CDR3 has 12 amino acids. Looked up from germline, CDR1 is SGHDT and CDR2 is YYEEEE.

The CDR3 DNA reads TGTGCCAGTAGGAGCTTGGAATGGTTAGGAGATACGCAGTATTTT. This translates into CASRSLEWLGDTQYF. The genes are TRBV19 and TRBJ2-3; D call uncertain. Germline CDR1 LNHDA, CDR2 SQIVND (reference sequence). V was trimmed by 6 bases and J by 5 bases, leaving 18 bases between them. This CDR3 has 15 residues.

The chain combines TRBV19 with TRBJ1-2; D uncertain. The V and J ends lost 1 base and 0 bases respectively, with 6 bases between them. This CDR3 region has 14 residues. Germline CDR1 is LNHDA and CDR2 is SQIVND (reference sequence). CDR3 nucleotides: TGTGCCAGTAGTATAGTACCCGCTAACTATGGCTACACCTTC. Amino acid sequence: CASSIVPANYGYTF.

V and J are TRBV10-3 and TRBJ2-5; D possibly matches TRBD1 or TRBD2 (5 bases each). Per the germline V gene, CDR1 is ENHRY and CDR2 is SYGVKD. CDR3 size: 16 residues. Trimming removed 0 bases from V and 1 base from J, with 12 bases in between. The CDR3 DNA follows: TGTGCCATCAGTGAGTCAGGGGCGAGCGGCCAAGAGACCCAGTACTTC. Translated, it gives CAISESGASGQETQYF.

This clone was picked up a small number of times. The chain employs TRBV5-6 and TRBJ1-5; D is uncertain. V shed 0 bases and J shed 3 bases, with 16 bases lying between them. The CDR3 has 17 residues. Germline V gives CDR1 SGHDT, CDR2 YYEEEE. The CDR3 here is CASSLGDVGRFNQPQHF. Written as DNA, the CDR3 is TGTGCCAGCAGCTTGGGAGACGTCGGTAGATTCAATCAGCCCCAGCATTTT.

The CDR3 region is CASTFPTAPYGYTF. Here the CDR3 DNA reads TGTGCCAGCACCTTCCCGACAGCCCCCTATGGCTACACCTTC. The chain has TRBV28 and TRBJ1-2; weak D call: TRBD1 (5 bases). Germline V gene data show CDR1 as MDHEN and CDR2 as SYDVKM. Between the trimmed V and J ends, which lost 7 bases and 4 bases, there was a span of 16 bases. The CDR3 has 14 residues.

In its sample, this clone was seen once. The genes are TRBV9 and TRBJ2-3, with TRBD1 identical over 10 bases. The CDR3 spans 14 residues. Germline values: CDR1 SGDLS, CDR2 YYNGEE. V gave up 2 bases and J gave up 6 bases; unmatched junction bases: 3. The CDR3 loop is CASSVGTGADTQYF. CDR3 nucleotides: TGTGCCAGCAGCGTCGGGACAGGGGCCGATACGCAGTATTTT.

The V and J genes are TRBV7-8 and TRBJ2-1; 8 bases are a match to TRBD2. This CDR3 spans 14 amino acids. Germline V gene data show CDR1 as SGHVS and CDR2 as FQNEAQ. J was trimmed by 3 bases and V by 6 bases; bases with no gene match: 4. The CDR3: CASSAGGGYNEQFF. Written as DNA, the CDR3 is TGTGCCAGCAGTGCGGGAGGCGGCTACAATGAGCAGTTCTTC.

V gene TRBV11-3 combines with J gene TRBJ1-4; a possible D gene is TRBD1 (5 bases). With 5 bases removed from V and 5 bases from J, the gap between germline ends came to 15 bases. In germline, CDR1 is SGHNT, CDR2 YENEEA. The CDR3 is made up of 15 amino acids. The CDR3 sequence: CASSPPGRGNEKLFF. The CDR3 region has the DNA TGTGCCAGCAGCCCCCCGGGGCGGGGGAATGAAAAACTGTTTTTT.

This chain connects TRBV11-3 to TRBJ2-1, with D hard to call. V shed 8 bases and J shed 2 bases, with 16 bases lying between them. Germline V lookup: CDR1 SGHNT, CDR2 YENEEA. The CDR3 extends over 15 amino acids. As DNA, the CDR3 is TGTGCCAGCTTGCCTTCCCCAAGAGCCTACAATGAGCAGTTCTTC. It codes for CASLPSPRAYNEQFF.

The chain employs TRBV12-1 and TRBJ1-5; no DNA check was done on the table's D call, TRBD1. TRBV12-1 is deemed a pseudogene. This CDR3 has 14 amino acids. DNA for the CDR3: TGTGCCAGCAGCTTTACAGGGGGCGGTCAGCCCCAGCATTTT. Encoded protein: CASSFTGGGQPQHF.